This paragraph covers one TCR beta chain sequence. Its antigen is as yet unknown. The authors processed graft tissue to release intraepithelial and lamina propria lymphocytes. Method: immunoSEQ multiplex PCR; TCRdb's copy keeps in-frame clones and lacks some. The table records about 17,000 clones, roughly 79% of them present only once. The CDR3 has 13 residues. V gave up 3 bases and J gave up 8 bases, with 13 bases separating them. Germline-derived CDR1 and CDR2 are SGHAT and FQNNGV. This sample stems from a study of graft-versus-host responses after intestinal transplantation. Looking at the study overall: Recipients were given multivisceral, liver-intestinal, or isolated intestinal transplants. The study gave all recipients anti-thymocyte globulin induction, then tacrolimus and steroids for three to four years.

Points from the study as a whole: Recipient marrow showed GvH clones, some seen first in ileum or blood. Patients with graft-donor T cell macrochimerism had high graft-versus-host to host-versus-graft clonal ratios in allografts.

This receptor was taken from a human patient who received an intestinal transplant, so some T cells may come from the graft donor. The sequenced sample was ileum tissue, obtained roughly 450 days after intestinal transplant. This chain uses TRBV11-2 with TRBJ1-2; D not certain. The CDR3 protein is CASSFNDLGGYTF. The CDR3 nucleotides read TGTGCCAGCAGCTTTAATGATTTGGGAGGCTACACCTTC.